Sequencing of this TCR beta chain was carried out in a study of T cell responses to AZD1222 COVID-19 vaccine. The repertoire was sequenced with immunoSEQ multiplex PCR; TCRdb's copy has only in-frame clones and lacks some. The table lists about 120,000 clones, roughly nine tenths of them singletons, with approximately 5.9% in the top ten. V gave up 1 base and J gave up 0 bases, with 4 bases separating them. Per the germline V gene, CDR1 is MNHNS and CDR2 is SASEGT. The CDR3 runs 15 residues. The TCR originated in an adult in good health. The chain is built from TRBV6-1 and TRBJ2-6; the D is unclear. The sample was peripheral blood, taken on day 0 of AZD1222 vaccination. The CDR3 nucleotides are TGTGCCAGCAGTGAAGGGGGCTCTGGGGCCAACGTCCTGACTTTC. This encodes CASSEGGSGANVLTF.